The TCR beta chain under discussion was sequenced for a study of Graves' ophthalmopathy and Graves' hyperthyroidism. Study-wide results and limits: Most thyroid-expanded clonotypes exceeding 0.001 frequency were also found in blood.

The CDR3 consists of 19 residues. Germline lookup yields CDR1 SGHAT and CDR2 FQNNGV. V dropped 0 bases and J dropped 3; count of bases not matched to a gene: 9. Concerning this clonotype: Its antigen remains unknown.

CDR3 regions of TCR beta were amplified from RNA transcripts. After a first-round RT-PCR with HTBI primers, a second-round multiplex PCR was run. TCRdb reprocessed the multiplex PCR reads with MiXCR, giving one entry per CDR3 protein. The table includes approximately 210,000 distinct CDR3 sequences, about 32% detected once. The sequence was obtained from a man between 50 and 59 years old with Graves' ophthalmopathy. The sample was peripheral blood. The chain links TRBV11-2 to TRBJ2-5; 14 bases line up with TRBD2. The CDR3 region has the DNA TGTGCCAGCAGCTTAGACCCCTCAGGACTAGCGGGAGGAAAAGAGACCCAGTACTTC. Its translation: CASSLDPSGLAGGKETQYF.